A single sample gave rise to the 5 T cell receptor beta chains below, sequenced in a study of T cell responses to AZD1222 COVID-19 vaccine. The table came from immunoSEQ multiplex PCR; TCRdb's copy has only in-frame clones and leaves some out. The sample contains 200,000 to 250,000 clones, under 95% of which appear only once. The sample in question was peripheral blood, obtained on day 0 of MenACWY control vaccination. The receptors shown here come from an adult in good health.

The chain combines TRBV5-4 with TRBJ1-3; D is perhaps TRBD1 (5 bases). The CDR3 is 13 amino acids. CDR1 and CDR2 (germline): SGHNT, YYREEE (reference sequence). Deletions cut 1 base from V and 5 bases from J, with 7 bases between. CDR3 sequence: CASSLQGRNTIYF. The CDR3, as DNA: TGTGCCAGCAGCTTGCAGGGCCGAAACACCATATATTTT.

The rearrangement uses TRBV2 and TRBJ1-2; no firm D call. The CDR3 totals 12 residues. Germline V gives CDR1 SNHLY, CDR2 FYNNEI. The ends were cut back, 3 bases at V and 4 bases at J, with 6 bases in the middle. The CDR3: CASSDKGYGYTF. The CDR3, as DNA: TGTGCCAGCAGTGATAAAGGCTATGGCTACACCTTC.

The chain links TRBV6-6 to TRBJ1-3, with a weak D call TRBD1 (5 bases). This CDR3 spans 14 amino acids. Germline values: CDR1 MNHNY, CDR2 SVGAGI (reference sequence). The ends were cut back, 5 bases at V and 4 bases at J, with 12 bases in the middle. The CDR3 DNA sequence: TGTGCCAGCAGTGGGGGTACAGTCGGAAACACCATATATTTT. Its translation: CASSGGTVGNTIYF.

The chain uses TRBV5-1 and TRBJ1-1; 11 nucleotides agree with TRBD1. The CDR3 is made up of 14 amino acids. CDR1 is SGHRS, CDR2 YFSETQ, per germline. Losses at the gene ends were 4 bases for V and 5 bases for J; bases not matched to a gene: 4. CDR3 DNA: TGCGCCAGCAGCATCGGACAGGGGGCTACTGAAGCTTTCTTT. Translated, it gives CASSIGQGATEAFF. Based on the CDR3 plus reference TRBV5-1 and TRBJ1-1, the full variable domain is KAGVTQTPRYLIKTRGQQVTLSCSPISGHRSVSWYQQTPGQGLQFLFEYFSETQRNKGNFPGRFSGRQFSNSRSEMNVSTLELGDSALYLCASSIGQGATEAFFGQGTRLTVV.

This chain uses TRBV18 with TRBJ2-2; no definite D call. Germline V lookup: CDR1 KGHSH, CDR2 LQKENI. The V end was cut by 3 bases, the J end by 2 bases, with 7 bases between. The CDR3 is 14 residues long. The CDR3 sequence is CASSPSTNTGELFF. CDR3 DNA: TGTGCCAGCTCACCTTCAACTAACACCGGGGAGCTGTTTTTT.